These 28 T cell receptor beta chains share one sample of origin, sequenced in a study of OX40 agonist ivuxolimab in advanced cancers. This table comes from immunoSEQ multiplex PCR, and its TCRdb copy is limited to in-frame clones, with some not included. The table has under 65,000 clones, under 95% seen once. The input for sequencing was CD4+ or CD8+ T cells sorted from blood, taken in a trial of the OX40 agonist ivuxolimab. These receptors were collected from an adult with an advanced solid tumor such as melanoma, head and neck, liver or kidney cancer.

The gene calls are TRBV15 and TRBJ1-1; D ambiguous. The V end lost 0 bases, the J end lost 10 bases, and 15 bases lay between the germline ends. Germline V gene data show CDR1 as LNHNV and CDR2 as YYDKDF (reference sequence). This CDR3 is built from 14 residues. CDR3 sequence (DNA): TGTGCCACCAGCAGAGATCAAGAGCAGTTTCTAGCTTTCTTT. This codes for CATSRDQEQFLAFF.

The chain has TRBV19 and TRBJ1-5; D call uncertain. The CDR3 is 16 residues long. Germline V lookup: CDR1 LNHDA, CDR2 SQIVND (reference sequence). The V and J ends lost 4 bases and 4 bases respectively, with 17 bases between them. CDR3 DNA sequence: TGTGCCAGTAGTAAATGGGGTCCTGGGGATAATCAGCCCCAGCATTTT. Translated: CASSKWGPGDNQPQHF.

The chain recombines TRBV9 with TRBJ2-1; D is uncertain. The germline gives CDR1 SGDLS, CDR2 YYNGEE. This CDR3 is built from 16 residues. Trimming took off 4 bases at V and 3 bases at J, with 17 bases between the two ends. CDR3 DNA sequence: TGTGCCAGCAGCACCTTCCCTACCACAAACTACAATGAGCAGTTCTTC. This translates into CASSTFPTTNYNEQFF.

This clone was observed a single time. The CDR3: CASSMKPVYEQYF. The CDR3 DNA sequence: TGTGCCAGTAGTATGAAGCCAGTTTACGAGCAGTACTTC. J is TRBJ2-7 and V is TRBV19; D gene uncertain. CDR3 length: 13 residues. Germline V gene lookup returns CDR1 LNHDA and CDR2 SQIVND (reference sequence). Trimming removed 3 bases from V and 4 bases from J, with 10 bases in between.

The chain is built from TRBV13 and TRBJ2-7; 7 bases line up with TRBD1. The CDR3 is 12 residues long. V shed 5 bases, J shed 7 bases, and the junction held 5 bases outside the gene matches. Germline V gene sequence: CDR1 PRHDT, CDR2 FYEKMQ (reference sequence). CDR3 DNA sequence: TGTGCCAGCAGCAATCAGGGGGTAGAGCAGTACTTC. Translating it yields CASSNQGVEQYF.

V and J are TRBV27 and TRBJ1-2; the D is unclear. Looked up from germline, CDR1 is MNHEY and CDR2 is SMNVEV (reference sequence). The CDR3 is made up of 16 amino acids. V was shortened by 8 bases and J by 0 bases, with 19 bases between the two germline ends. The CDR3 reads CASGVIPVAANYGYTF. The CDR3 DNA reads as TGTGCCAGCGGGGTTATTCCGGTAGCGGCTAACTATGGCTACACCTTC.

This chain joins TRBV6-5 and TRBJ2-3, with D unclear. The CDR3 is 15 amino acids. CDR1 MNHEY and CDR2 SVGAGI come from the germline V gene. With 0 bases removed from V and 4 bases from J, the gap between germline ends came to 11 bases. As DNA, the CDR3 is TGTGCCAGCAGTTACTCAGTCCCAGTCCCAGATACGCAGTATTTT. The encoded protein is CASSYSVPVPDTQYF.

This chain joins TRBV5-4 and TRBJ2-1; the match to TRBD1 covers 8 bases. V dropped 1 base and J dropped 6; count of bases not matched to a gene: 9. The CDR3 covers 16 residues. The germline V gene encodes CDR1 SGHNT and CDR2 YYREEE (reference sequence). The CDR3 sequence is CASSLRTGSVSNEQFF. The CDR3 nucleotides read TGTGCCAGCAGCTTGCGGACAGGGTCCGTTAGCAATGAGCAGTTCTTC.

The chain has TRBV2 and TRBJ1-5, with D possibly TRBD1 on 6 matching bases. V lost 6 bases, J lost 4 bases, and 16 bases lay in between. The germline V gene has CDR1 SNHLY and CDR2 FYNNEI. The CDR3 is made up of 15 amino acids. Written as DNA, the CDR3 is TGTGCCAGCAGAGGGGGAGGGGCCGTGAATCAGCCCCAGCATTTT. It is translated as CASRGGGAVNQPQHF.

This chain connects TRBV29-1 to TRBJ1-2; D perhaps matches TRBD1 (5 bases). The length of the CDR3 is 15 residues. V was trimmed by 2 bases and J by 4 bases, leaving 17 bases between them. The germline V gene encodes CDR1 SQVTM and CDR2 ANQGSEA. CDR3 in amino acids: CSVEILRGNFYGYTF. The CDR3 bases are TGCAGCGTTGAAATTTTAAGGGGAAATTTCTATGGCTACACCTTC.

The V gene is TRBV5-6, the J gene TRBJ1-1; a possible D gene is TRBD1 (5 bases). The V end lost 4 bases, the J end lost 0 bases, and 19 bases lay between the germline ends. The germline V gene has CDR1 SGHDT and CDR2 YYEEEE. There are 17 residues in the CDR3. In DNA form, the CDR3 reads TGTGCCAGCAGCCCGGACACCCCTTACCCCCTGAACACTGAAGCTTTCTTT. It specifies CASSPDTPYPLNTEAFF.

The chain is built from TRBV7-9 and TRBJ2-5, with no clear D. From germline, CDR1 is SEHNR and CDR2 FQNEAQ (reference sequence). This CDR3 has 12 residues. V lost 3 bases and J 5 bases, leaving 7 bases between the germline ends. In DNA, the CDR3 is TGTGCCAGCAGCTTTCAGGTGGAGACCCAGTACTTC. Residues: CASSFQVETQYF.

The chain links TRBV30 to TRBJ1-5, with a weak D call TRBD1 (5 bases). This CDR3 comprises 17 residues. With 0 bases removed from V and 4 bases from J, the gap between germline ends came to 19 bases. Germline CDR1 is GTSNPN and CDR2 is SVGIG (reference sequence). This CDR3 is CAWSVQLWGTPNQPQHF. CDR3 nucleotide sequence: TGTGCCTGGAGTGTACAGCTTTGGGGGACCCCAAATCAGCCCCAGCATTTT.

This chain uses TRBV7-6 with TRBJ2-7; 7 nucleotides match TRBD2. The CDR3 has 15 residues. Germline assignment: CDR1 SGHVS and CDR2 FNYEAQ. The trim removed 3 bases at V and 2 bases at J, leaving 7 bases unmatched. The CDR3 DNA follows: TGTGCCAGCAGCTTCTCCCTACTAGCGCCCTACGAGCAGTACTTC. Its protein is CASSFSLLAPYEQYF.

V usage is TRBV11-2 and J usage is TRBJ1-2; TRBD1 matches at 7 bases. Germline values: CDR1 SGHAT, CDR2 FQNNGV. CDR3 length: 15 residues. The trim removed 5 bases at V and 3 bases at J, leaving 9 bases unmatched. This CDR3 reads CASSPTGADYYGYTF. The CDR3 bases are TGTGCCAGCAGCCCCACAGGGGCGGACTACTATGGCTACACCTTC.

This chain joins TRBV6-6 and TRBJ1-2; D possibly corresponds to TRBD1 (6 bases). CDR1 MNHNY and CDR2 SVGAGI come from the germline V gene (reference sequence). This CDR3 has 15 amino acids. V shed 5 bases and J shed 3 bases, with 16 bases lying between them. CDR3 bases: TGTGCCAGCAGTATACCAGGGGAGTTTGACTATGGCTACACCTTC. This encodes CASSIPGEFDYGYTF.

The chain joins TRBV4-3 to TRBJ2-1, with 10 bases fitting TRBD2. The CDR3 sequence is 15 residues long. In germline, CDR1 is LGHNA, CDR2 YSLEER. The V segment lost 2 bases and the J segment 5 bases; nucleotides outside the gene matches: 3. The DNA of the CDR3 is TGCGCCAGCAGCCAACCGGGACTAGCGAACAATGAGCAGTTCTTC. Protein sequence: CASSQPGLANNEQFF.

The genes are TRBV4-1 and TRBJ2-7, with D perhaps given as TRBD1 or TRBD2 (5 bases each). CDR1 and CDR2 from the germline V gene are MGHRA and YSYEKL. Trimming stripped 1 base from V and 6 bases from J, with 19 bases between. The CDR3 loop spans 16 amino acids. The CDR3 loop reads CASSQASLLDGAEQYF. The CDR3 DNA follows: TGCGCCAGCAGCCAAGCCTCCCTTCTAGACGGGGCCGAGCAGTACTTC.

The genes are TRBV27 and TRBJ1-5; D gene ambiguous. From germline, CDR1 is MNHEY and CDR2 SMNVEV (reference sequence). V gave up 6 bases and J gave up 2 bases, with 8 bases separating them. This CDR3 comprises 13 residues. The CDR3 here is CASSQLGNQPQHF. The DNA for the CDR3 is TGTGCCAGCAGCCAGCTCGGCAATCAGCCCCAGCATTTT.

This sequence joins TRBV4-3 and TRBJ2-5; 8 nucleotides line up with TRBD2. Germline V CDR1 and CDR2: LGHNA, YSLEER. This CDR3 region has 15 residues. The trim removed 2 bases at V and 5 bases at J, leaving 7 bases unmatched. As DNA, the CDR3 is TGCGCCAGCAGCCAACTATTGTCTAGCGGGGAGACCCAGTACTTC. Translated, it gives CASSQLLSSGETQYF.

The chain uses TRBV5-1 and TRBJ2-5; 9 positions match TRBD1. V dropped 0 bases and J dropped 3; count of bases not matched to a gene: 3. The length of the CDR3 is 15 residues. Per germline, CDR1 SGHRS and CDR2 YFSETQ. The CDR3, as DNA: TGCGCCAGCAGCTTGGGCGGGACAGGGAAAGAGACCCAGTACTTC. The encoded protein is CASSLGGTGKETQYF.

The chain carries TRBV27 and TRBJ2-1, with TRBD2 as a possible D gene (5 bases). This CDR3 has 11 amino acids. V lost 5 bases, J lost 8 bases, and 7 bases lay in between. The germline CDR1 and CDR2 sequences are MNHEY and SMNVEV (reference sequence). The CDR3 is CASSPGDEQFF. CDR3 DNA: TGTGCCAGCAGTCCCGGGGATGAGCAGTTCTTC.

This chain connects TRBV27 to TRBJ1-5; D remains ambiguous. Germline V gives CDR1 MNHEY, CDR2 SMNVEV (reference sequence). This CDR3 has 13 residues. Trimming stripped 7 bases from V and 7 bases from J, with 14 bases between. CDR3 DNA sequence: TGTGCCAGCAATTCTGGGTTAGGCCAGCCCCAGCATTTT. Translated: CASNSGLGQPQHF.

The V call is TRBV28, the J call TRBJ1-5, with 7 nucleotides matching TRBD1. The V segment lost 2 bases and the J segment 4 bases; nucleotides outside the gene matches: 14. The germline V gene has CDR1 MDHEN and CDR2 SYDVKM. There are 18 residues in the CDR3. The CDR3 sequence is CASSLMSQGVYSNQPQHF. As DNA, the CDR3 is TGTGCCAGCAGTTTAATGAGTCAGGGGGTATACTCAAATCAGCCCCAGCATTTT.

V and J are TRBV18 and TRBJ1-2, with 7 bases identical to TRBD1. Germline V gives CDR1 KGHSH, CDR2 LQKENI. The CDR3 runs to 15 residues. V shed 5 bases and J 3 bases; nucleotides not matched to a gene: 9. The DNA of the CDR3 is TGTGCCAGCTCATCAGACTACAGGGGCTACTATGGCTACACCTTC. It translates to CASSSDYRGYYGYTF. The full variable domain, with the rest looked up from reference TRBV18 and TRBJ1-2, is NAGVMQNPRHLVRRRGQEARLRCSPMKGHSHVYWYRQLPEEGLKFMVYLQKENIIDESGMPKERFSAEFPKEGPSILRIQQVVRGDSAAYFCASSSDYRGYYGYTFGSGTRLTVV.

This clone was recorded a few times. V gene TRBV20-1 combines with J gene TRBJ1-2; no clear D gene. The V and J ends lost 0 bases and 8 bases respectively, with 4 bases between them. This CDR3 has 10 amino acids. Germline values: CDR1 DFQATT, CDR2 SNEGSKA (reference sequence). The CDR3 DNA sequence: TGCAGTGCTAGAGATAGCGGCTACACCTTC. It encodes CSARDSGYTF.

The J gene is TRBJ2-7, the V gene TRBV4-3, with 10 nucleotides matching TRBD2. The V and J ends lost 4 bases and 2 bases, in that order; junction bases with no gene match: 8. The CDR3 has 16 amino acids. Per the germline V gene, CDR1 is LGHNA and CDR2 is YSLEER. The chain's CDR3 is CASSPRTSGNPYEQYF. CDR3 coding DNA: TGCGCCAGCAGCCCGAGAACTAGCGGGAACCCCTACGAGCAGTACTTC.

This clone was picked up one time. The DNA of the CDR3 is TGTGCCAACCACCTACCCGAAGGGGGTGGCTACACCTTC. This translates into CANHLPEGGGYTF. The chain employs TRBV7-9 and TRBJ1-2, with D perhaps TRBD1 (6 bases). V was shortened by 10 bases and J by 7 bases, with 19 bases between the two germline ends. The CDR3 is 13 residues long. Germline lookup yields CDR1 SEHNR and CDR2 FQNEAQ (reference sequence).